The rows below give T cell receptor beta chains drawn from one sample of a study of blood T cell repertoires in COVID-19. The repertoire was sequenced with immunoSEQ multiplex PCR; TCRdb's copy has only in-frame clones and lacks some. Of 75,000 to 90,000 clones in the sample, about nine tenths were seen once. Sequenced input: peripheral blood. These receptor sequences come from a woman aged 45-59 years in a cohort sampled during active COVID-19. The CDR3 runs from the conserved cysteine through the conserved F or W. A D gene is named only where the DNA matches it firmly. The size of a clone is reported for some rows only, either as once, few or many, or as a class for expanded clones.

TRBD2,TRBJ2-2,.,TRBV28,CASSFGLADTGELFF,TGTGCCAGCAGTTTCGGACTAGCGGACACCGGGGAGCTGTTTTTT
.,TRBJ2-3,.,TRBV28,CASLSGPSTDTQYF,TGTGCCAGCCTTAGCGGCCCTAGCACAGATACGCAGTATTTT
.,TRBJ2-7,once,TRBV6-2/TRBV6-3,CASSYGDRSYEQYF,TGTGCCAGCAGTTACGGAGACCGATCCTACGAGCAGTACTTC
.,TRBJ2-7,.,TRBV27,CASSFSGLLYEQYF,TGTGCCAGCAGTTTCTCGGGACTTCTATACGAGCAGTACTTC
.,TRBJ2-1,.,TRBV5-1,CASSQAVAYNEQFF,TGCGCCAGCAGTCAAGCGGTTGCCTACAATGAGCAGTTCTTC
.,TRBJ1-5,.,TRBV7-2,CASSPYMSNQPQHF,TGTGCCAGCAGCCCGTATATGAGCAATCAGCCCCAGCATTTT
.,TRBJ2-5,.,TRBV7-7,CASSVSWGDAETQYF,TGTGCCAGCAGCGTTTCGTGGGGAGATGCGGAGACCCAGTACTTC
.,TRBJ2-7,.,TRBV27,CASSQISGTFHEQYF,TGTGCCAGCAGTCAAATATCCGGGACTTTTCACGAGCAGTACTTC
TRBD1,TRBJ1-5,.,TRBV30,CACNRGTSNQPQHF,TGTGCCTGCAACAGGGGAACTAGCAATCAGCCCCAGCATTTT
TRBD2,TRBJ2-2,.,TRBV30,CAGGLAGGVGELFF,TGTGCCGGGGGACTAGCGGGAGGAGTGGGGGAGCTGTTTTTT
.,TRBJ1-5,once,TRBV19,CASSIVGGGNQPQHF,TGTGCCAGTAGTATCGTAGGGGGTGGCAATCAGCCCCAGCATTTT
.,TRBJ1-3,.,TRBV9,CASSGYRESGNTIYF,TGTGCCAGCAGCGGATACAGGGAATCCGGAAACACCATATATTTT
TRBD1,TRBJ2-5,.,TRBV2,CATRPGQGAPHETQYF,TGTGCCACCCGGCCCGGACAGGGGGCCCCCCATGAGACCCAGTACTTC
.,TRBJ1-2,.,TRBV28,CASSPPGTFEANGYTF,TGTGCCAGCAGTCCTCCGGGGACATTCGAAGCAAATGGCTACACCTTC
TRBD1,TRBJ2-1,.,TRBV19,CASSGTVSPANEQFF,TGTGCCAGTAGTGGGACAGTATCTCCCGCCAATGAGCAGTTCTTC
TRBD1,TRBJ1-6,.,TRBV7-9,CASSLVLGQRDSPLHF,TGTGCCAGCAGCTTAGTTTTGGGACAGAGGGATTCACCCCTCCACTTT
.,TRBJ2-1,.,TRBV3-1/TRBV3-2,CASSLSSNYNEQFF,TGTGCCAGCAGCCTTTCATCAAATTACAATGAGCAGTTCTTC
.,TRBJ2-5,.,TRBV5-1,CASSLAGQGKETQYF,TGCGCCAGCAGCTTGGCCGGCCAGGGTAAAGAGACCCAGTACTTC
TRBD2,TRBJ2-6,.,TRBV30,CAWGRGGSGANVLTF,TGTGCCTGGGGGAGGGGAGGGTCTGGGGCCAACGTCCTGACTTTC
.,TRBJ1-5,.,TRBV11-1,CASSSGPQGQPQHF,TGTGCCAGCAGCTCTGGGCCCCAGGGACAGCCCCAGCATTTT
.,TRBJ2-2,.,TRBV2,CASSERRGNTGELFF,TGTGCCAGCAGTGAACGGCGGGGGAACACCGGGGAGCTGTTTTTT
.,TRBJ2-5,.,TRBV1,CTSSQEQDGQRETQYF,TGCACCAGCAGCCAGGAACAGGACGGCCAGAGAGAGACCCAGTACTTC
TRBD1,TRBJ1-6,.,TRBV4-2,CASSQKPDRGRNSPLHF,TGTGCCAGCAGCCAAAAACCCGACAGGGGGAGGAATTCACCCCTCCACTTT
.,TRBJ2-7,.,TRBV19,CASSEDRNPYREQYF,TGTGCCAGTAGCGAAGACAGGAACCCCTACCGGGAGCAGTACTTC
TRBD1,TRBJ1-2,.,TRBV7-8,CASSPHGTGLLIRGYTF,TGTGCCAGCAGCCCACACGGGACAGGGCTTTTAATTAGAGGCTACACCTTC
TRBD2,TRBJ2-1,.,TRBV5-4,CASSLGTSGYNEQFF,TGTGCCAGCAGCTTGGGGACTAGCGGCTACAATGAGCAGTTCTTC
.,TRBJ2-5,.,TRBV28,CASSPGTLQVKETQYF,TGTGCCAGCAGTCCTGGGACACTCCAAGTAAAAGAGACCCAGTACTTC
.,TRBJ1-2,once,TRBV6-5,CASRQLQDNYGYTF,TGTGCCAGCAGACAACTACAGGACAACTATGGCTACACCTTC
TRBD1,TRBJ1-2,.,TRBV9,CASSVGQGGAYGYTF,TGTGCCAGCAGCGTAGGACAGGGGGGAGCCTATGGCTACACCTTC
TRBD2,TRBJ2-1,few,TRBV18,CASSRNLAGDSNEQFF,TGTGCCAGCTCACGCAACCTAGCGGGAGACAGCAATGAGCAGTTCTTC
.,TRBJ1-2,.,TRBV29-1,CSVAQAGMGYGYTF,TGCAGCGTTGCGCAGGCCGGTATGGGCTATGGCTACACCTTC
TRBD2,TRBJ2-1,.,TRBV27,CASSLSVWTSGRTFYEQFF,TGTGCCAGCAGTTTATCTGTTTGGACTAGCGGGAGGACATTTTATGAGCAGTTCTTC
.,TRBJ2-1,.,TRBV7-3,CASSFSEWDEQFF,TGTGCCAGCAGCTTTAGCGAGTGGGATGAGCAGTTCTTC
TRBD2,TRBJ2-7,.,TRBV4-1,CARSRPGLVDYEQYF,TGCGCCCGCAGCCGCCCCGGACTAGTCGACTACGAGCAGTACTTC
TRBD2,TRBJ2-7,.,TRBV28,CASSLLAGSSYEQYF,TGTGCCAGCAGCTTACTAGCGGGCAGCTCCTACGAGCAGTACTTC
TRBD2,TRBJ2-3,.,TRBV6-5,CAVRGTSKDTQYF,TGTGCCGTTCGCGGGACTAGTAAGGATACGCAGTATTTT
TRBD1,TRBJ1-1,.,TRBV19,CASSPGGITEAFF,TGTGCCAGTAGCCCAGGGGGGATAACTGAAGCTTTCTTT
TRBD1,TRBJ1-3,.,TRBV11-2,CASSLRTGRGNTIYF,TGTGCCAGCAGCCTCAGGACAGGGCGAGGGAACACCATATATTTT
.,TRBJ2-7,.,TRBV12-3/TRBV12-4,CASSSPSSYEQYF,TGTGCCAGCAGTTCCCCGTCCTCCTACGAGCAGTACTTC
TRBD2,TRBJ2-7,.,TRBV14,CASSQPGLAGYEQYF,TGTGCCAGCAGCCAACCGGGACTAGCGGGTTACGAGCAGTACTTC
.,TRBJ2-5,.,TRBV28,CASSTGLWETQYF,TGTGCCAGCAGTACAGGGTTGTGGGAGACCCAGTACTTC
.,TRBJ1-5,once,TRBV28,CASSPGGFSNQPQHF,TGTGCCAGCAGTCCCGGGGGATTCAGCAATCAGCCCCAGCATTTT